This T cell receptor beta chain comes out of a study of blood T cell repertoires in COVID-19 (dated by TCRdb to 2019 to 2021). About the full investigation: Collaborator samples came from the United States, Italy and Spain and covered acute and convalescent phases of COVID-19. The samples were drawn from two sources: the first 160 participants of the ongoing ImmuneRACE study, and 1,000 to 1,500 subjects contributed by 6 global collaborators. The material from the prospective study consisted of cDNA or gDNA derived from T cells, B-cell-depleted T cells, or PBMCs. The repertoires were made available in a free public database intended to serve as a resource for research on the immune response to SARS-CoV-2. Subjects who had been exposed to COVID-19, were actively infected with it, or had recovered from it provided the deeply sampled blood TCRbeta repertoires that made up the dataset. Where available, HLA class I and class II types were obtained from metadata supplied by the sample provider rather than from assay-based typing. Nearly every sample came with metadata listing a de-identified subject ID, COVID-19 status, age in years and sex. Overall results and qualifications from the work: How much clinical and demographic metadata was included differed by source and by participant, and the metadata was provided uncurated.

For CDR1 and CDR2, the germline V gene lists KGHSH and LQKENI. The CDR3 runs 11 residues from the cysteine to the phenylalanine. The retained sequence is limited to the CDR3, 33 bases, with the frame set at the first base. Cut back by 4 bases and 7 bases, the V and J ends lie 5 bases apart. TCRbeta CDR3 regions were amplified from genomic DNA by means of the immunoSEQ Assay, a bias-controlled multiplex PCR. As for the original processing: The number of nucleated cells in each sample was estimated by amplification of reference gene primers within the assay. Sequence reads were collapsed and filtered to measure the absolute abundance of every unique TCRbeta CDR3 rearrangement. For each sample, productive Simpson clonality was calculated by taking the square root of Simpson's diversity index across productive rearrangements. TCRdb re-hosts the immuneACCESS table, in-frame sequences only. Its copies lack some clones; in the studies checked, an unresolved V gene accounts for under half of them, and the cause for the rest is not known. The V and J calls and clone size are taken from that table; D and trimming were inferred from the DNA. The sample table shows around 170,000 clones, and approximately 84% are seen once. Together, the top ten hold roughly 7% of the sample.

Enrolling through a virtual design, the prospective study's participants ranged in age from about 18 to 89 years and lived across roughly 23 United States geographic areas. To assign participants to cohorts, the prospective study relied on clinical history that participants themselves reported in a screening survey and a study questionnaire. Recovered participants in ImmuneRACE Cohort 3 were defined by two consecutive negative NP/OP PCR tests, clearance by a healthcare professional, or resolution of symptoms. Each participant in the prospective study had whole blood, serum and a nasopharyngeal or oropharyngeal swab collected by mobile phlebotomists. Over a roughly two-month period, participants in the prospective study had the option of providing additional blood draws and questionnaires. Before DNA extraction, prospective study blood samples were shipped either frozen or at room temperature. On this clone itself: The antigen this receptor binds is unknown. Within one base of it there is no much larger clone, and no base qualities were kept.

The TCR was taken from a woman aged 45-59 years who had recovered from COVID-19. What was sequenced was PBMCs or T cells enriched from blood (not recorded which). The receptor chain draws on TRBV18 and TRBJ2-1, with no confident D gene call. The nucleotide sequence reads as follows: TGTGCCAGCTCACGAGTGAATGAGCAGTTCTTC. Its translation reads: CASSRVNEQFF.